These 25 T cell receptor beta chains originate from one sample sequenced in a study of blood T cell repertoires in COVID-19. Profiling relied on immunoSEQ multiplex PCR, and the TCRdb table lists in-frame clones only, not all of them. The sample lists around 210,000 clones, 65% to 90% occurring once. Source material: peripheral blood. These receptors all stem from a man in his fifties or sixties with COVID-19, enrolled during active disease.

The chain recombines TRBV20-1 with TRBJ2-5; 7 bases match TRBD1. The CDR3 is 11 residues long. J was trimmed by 5 bases and V by 7 bases; bases with no gene match: 4. The V gene's germline CDR1 is DFQATT and CDR2 SNEGSKA (reference sequence). The CDR3: CSGYRGETQYF. In DNA form, the CDR3 reads TGCAGTGGGTACAGGGGTGAGACCCAGTACTTC.

The chain has TRBV5-1 and TRBJ1-4; 9 bases are shared with TRBD1. The CDR3 spans 15 residues. Germline CDR1 SGHRS, CDR2 YFSETQ. The V gene end was trimmed by 5 bases and the J gene end by 2 bases; junction bases not matched to a gene: 4. This CDR3 is CASRKGTGTNEKLFF. CDR3 in DNA: TGCGCCAGCAGAAAAGGGACAGGGACTAATGAAAAACTGTTTTTT.

The rearrangement links TRBV11-1 to TRBJ1-6; 7 positions match TRBD1. The J segment lost 0 bases and the V segment lost 4 bases, leaving 0 bases of the junction unmatched. The CDR3 contains 15 residues. Germline CDR1 SGHAT, CDR2 FQDESV (reference sequence). As DNA, the CDR3 is TGTGCCAGCAGCTGGGACAGCTCCTATAATTCACCCCTCCACTTT. Amino acid sequence: CASSWDSSYNSPLHF.

As DNA, the CDR3 is TGTGCCAGCATCGACAGGGGAAATCAGCCCCAGCATTTT. Encoded protein: CASIDRGNQPQHF. V usage is TRBV5-8 and J usage is TRBJ1-5; 8 nucleotides agree with TRBD1. The CDR3 spans 13 residues. J lost 4 bases, V lost 6 bases, and 3 bases had no gene match. The germline gives CDR1 SGHTS, CDR2 YDEGEE.

The chain carries TRBV2 and TRBJ1-4, with 7 nucleotides matching TRBD1. CDR3 length: 16 amino acids. After removal of 2 bases from V and 5 bases from J, the junction contained 8 bases not matched to a gene. Germline V gives CDR1 SNHLY, CDR2 FYNNEI. The DNA of the CDR3 is TGTGCCAGCAGTGAATGGAAGGGACAGCTAAATGAAAAACTGTTTTTT. Protein product: CASSEWKGQLNEKLFF. Full variable domain (missing parts from reference TRBV2 and TRBJ1-4): EPEVTQTPSHQVTQMGQEVILRCVPISNHLYFYWYRQILGQKVEFLVSFYNNEISEKSEIFDDQFSVERPDGSNFTLKIRSTKLEDSAMYFCASSEWKGQLNEKLFFGSGTQLSVL.

The chain recombines TRBV5-8 with TRBJ1-2, with D possibly TRBD1 on 6 matching bases. Germline-derived CDR1 and CDR2 are SGHTS and YDEGEE. The germline V and J ends were trimmed by 0 bases and 4 bases, with 16 bases remaining between them. CDR3 length equals 16 residues. The CDR3 nucleotides read TGTGCCAGCAGCTTGGGAACCGGACAGTTGGGCTATGGCTACACCTTC. This translates into CASSLGTGQLGYGYTF.

V gene TRBV2 combines with J gene TRBJ1-2, with D uncertain. The germline CDR1 and CDR2 sequences are SNHLY and FYNNEI. The CDR3 has 13 amino acids. Trimming shortened V by 2 bases and J by 1 base, and 5 bases separated the two germline ends. CDR3 protein: CASSEWSNYGYTF. For the CDR3, the DNA is TGTGCCAGCAGTGAATGGAGTAACTATGGCTACACCTTC. Together with reference TRBV2 and TRBJ1-2, the CDR3 gives the full variable domain: EPEVTQTPSHQVTQMGQEVILRCVPISNHLYFYWYRQILGQKVEFLVSFYNNEISEKSEIFDDQFSVERPDGSNFTLKIRSTKLEDSAMYFCASSEWSNYGYTFGSGTRLTVV.

This chain connects TRBV30 to TRBJ1-1, with 7 bases matching TRBD1. Losses at the gene ends were 2 bases for V and 5 bases for J; bases not matched to a gene: 11. The germline gives CDR1 GTSNPN, CDR2 SVGIG (reference sequence). CDR3 length: 15 amino acids. Here the CDR3 DNA reads TGTGCCTGGAGTACGTCACCAGGGGGATTGACTGAAGCTTTCTTT. Translating it yields CAWSTSPGGLTEAFF.

V is TRBV12-5 and J is TRBJ1-1; D not resolved. V was pared by 1 base and J by 4 bases, with 10 bases between. CDR1 and CDR2 from the germline V gene are LGHNT and FRNRAP. CDR3 length: 14 residues. In DNA form, the CDR3 reads TGTGCTAGTGGTTTGGACAGCATAGGCACTGAAGCTTTCTTT. Translated, it gives CASGLDSIGTEAFF.

The rearrangement uses TRBV18 and TRBJ1-2; TRBD1 matches at 8 bases. The CDR3 is 13 amino acids. V lost 7 bases to trimming and J lost 8 bases; unmatched junction nucleotides: 9. The V gene's germline CDR1 is KGHSH and CDR2 LQKENI. For the CDR3, the DNA is TGTGCCAGCTGGAAGGACAGGGCCCGGGGCTACACCTTC. Its protein is CASWKDRARGYTF.

This clone came up a few times. The CDR3 region is CASILWGHGYTF. The DNA for the CDR3 is TGTGCCAGCATCCTCTGGGGGCATGGCTACACCTTC. The V gene is TRBV12-3 or TRBV12-4, the J gene TRBJ1-2; D perhaps matches TRBD1 (6 bases). The CDR3 extends over 12 amino acids. V dropped 7 bases and J dropped 6 bases, with 12 bases sitting between them.

The rearrangement joins TRBV2 to TRBJ1-2, with TRBD1 identical over 10 bases. The CDR3 runs to 15 residues. V lost 6 bases and J lost 4; bases outside the gene matches: 8. CDR1 is SNHLY and CDR2 is FYNNEI in the germline V gene. CDR3 region: CASRRDRGLGYGYTF. The CDR3 DNA reads TGTGCCAGCAGAAGGGACAGGGGCTTGGGCTATGGCTACACCTTC.

This chain links TRBV6-5 with TRBJ2-5; TRBD1 aligns across 7 bases. CDR3 length: 14 amino acids. J gave up 3 bases and V 2 bases, and 3 bases lay outside the gene matches. Germline V gene sequence: CDR1 MNHEY, CDR2 SVGAGI. CDR3 sequence: CASSYTGTEETQYF. The CDR3 nucleotides are TGTGCCAGCAGTTACACGGGGACAGAAGAGACCCAGTACTTC.

This chain connects TRBV5-6 to TRBJ2-7; a possible D gene is TRBD2 (5 bases). The CDR3 has 13 residues. V was clipped by 8 bases and J by 0 bases, with 12 bases between them. Germline CDR1 SGHDT, CDR2 YYEEEE. The CDR3 reads CASTSSFSYEQYF. CDR3 nucleotide sequence: TGTGCCAGTACCTCTAGCTTCTCCTACGAGCAGTACTTC.

The V and J genes are TRBV7-8 and TRBJ2-2, with 8 bases that match TRBD1. The V gene end was trimmed by 5 bases and the J gene end by 8 bases; junction bases not matched to a gene: 7. The CDR3 is 14 amino acids. The V gene's germline CDR1 is SGHVS and CDR2 FQNEAQ. CDR3 region: CASSPQGAFGELFF. The CDR3 region has the DNA TGTGCCAGCAGCCCGCAGGGGGCGTTTGGGGAGCTGTTTTTT.

This chain connects TRBV19 to TRBJ1-5; 8 bases fit TRBD1. The CDR3 covers 15 residues. V trimming: 2 bases; J trimming: 3 bases; junction bases outside the gene matches: 3. Germline values: CDR1 LNHDA, CDR2 SQIVND (reference sequence). Here the CDR3 reads CASSITGGNNQPQHF. For the CDR3, the DNA is TGTGCCAGTAGTATAACAGGGGGAAACAATCAGCCCCAGCATTTT.

The chain is built from TRBV5-1 and TRBJ2-1; 10 bases line up with TRBD2. The germline V gene has CDR1 SGHRS and CDR2 YFSETQ. The V segment lost 2 bases and the J segment 4 bases; nucleotides outside the gene matches: 9. The CDR3 sequence is 17 residues long. The CDR3 loop is CASSFGLAEAEYNEQFF. CDR3 nucleotides: TGCGCCAGCAGCTTTGGACTAGCGGAGGCAGAATACAATGAGCAGTTCTTC. Drawing the rest from reference TRBV5-1 and TRBJ2-1, the complete variable domain is KAGVTQTPRYLIKTRGQQVTLSCSPISGHRSVSWYQQTPGQGLQFLFEYFSETQRNKGNFPGRFSGRQFSNSRSEMNVSTLELGDSALYLCASSFGLAEAEYNEQFFGPGTRLTVL.

Only one count was recorded for this clone. The chain combines TRBV2 with TRBJ1-2; 8 bases match TRBD1. From germline, CDR1 is SNHLY and CDR2 FYNNEI. The ends lost 6 bases at V and 8 bases at J; junction bases unmatched: 5. The CDR3 spans 12 residues. The CDR3 region is CASRRDRHGYTF. CDR3 DNA sequence: TGTGCCAGCAGGAGGGACAGGCACGGCTACACCTTC. The whole variable domain, remainder taken from reference TRBV2 and TRBJ1-2, is EPEVTQTPSHQVTQMGQEVILRCVPISNHLYFYWYRQILGQKVEFLVSFYNNEISEKSEIFDDQFSVERPDGSNFTLKIRSTKLEDSAMYFCASRRDRHGYTFGSGTRLTVV.

This clone was counted only a few times. V is TRBV7-9 and J is TRBJ1-1; D not certain. Germline V gene lookup returns CDR1 SEHNR and CDR2 FQNEAQ (reference sequence). The CDR3 spans 14 residues. Trimming shortened V by 0 bases and J by 5 bases, and 10 bases separated the two germline ends. The CDR3, as DNA: TGTGCCAGCAGCTTAGCGTTTCCAGAAACTGAAGCTTTCTTT. Translation gives CASSLAFPETEAFF.

The chain links TRBV4-3 to TRBJ2-1; possibly TRBD2 for D (6 bases). This CDR3 has 15 amino acids. V gave up 1 base and J gave up 3 bases, with 10 bases separating them. Germline V CDR1 and CDR2: LGHNA, YSLEER. Here the CDR3 DNA reads TGCGCCAGCAGCCAAGGGGTTAGCGGCTACAATGAGCAGTTCTTC. Translated, it gives CASSQGVSGYNEQFF.

This chain connects TRBV11-3 to TRBJ2-1; D remains ambiguous. Trimming pared 0 bases from V and 7 bases from J, leaving 10 bases between. Germline CDR1 reads SGHNT; CDR2 reads YENEEA. This CDR3 has 14 residues. CDR3 in DNA: TGTGCCAGCAGCTTAGAGTACAGAGATAATGAGCAGTTCTTC. This sequence encodes CASSLEYRDNEQFF. The full variable domain, its missing parts supplied by reference TRBV11-3 and TRBJ2-1, is EAGVVQSPRYKIIEKKQPVAFWCNPISGHNTLYWYLQNLGQGPELLIRYENEEAVDDSQLPKDRFSAERLKGVDSTLKIQPAELGDSAVYLCASSLEYRDNEQFFGPGTRLTVL.

As regards this clone: This CDR3 is also generated by other DNA sequences in the sample. This rearrangement joins TRBV5-1 to TRBJ1-1; TRBD1 matches at 9 bases. The junction had 2 bases not matched to a gene; V was cut back by 3 bases and J by 2 bases. The CDR3 is 14 residues long. Germline V gene data show CDR1 as SGHRS and CDR2 as YFSETQ. The CDR3 DNA reads TGCGCCAGCAGCTGGGGACAGGGAAACACTGAAGCTTTCTTT. Protein: CASSWGQGNTEAFF.

The V and J genes are TRBV11-2 and TRBJ2-7; possible D gene TRBD1, 6 bases. Trimming removed 2 bases from V and 5 bases from J, with 16 bases in between. Germline V gene data show CDR1 as SGHAT and CDR2 as FQNNGV. The CDR3 has 15 residues. CDR3 loop: CASSLSRGSENEQYF. The CDR3 DNA sequence: TGTGCCAGCAGCTTATCCAGGGGAAGCGAGAACGAGCAGTACTTC.

V and J are TRBV7-2 and TRBJ2-2, with 8 positions matching TRBD2. This CDR3 is 15 amino acids long. The germline CDR1 and CDR2 sequences are SGHTA and FQGNSA. V gave up 5 bases and J gave up 6 bases; unmatched junction bases: 8. The CDR3 bases are TGTGCCAGCAGCCCTAGGGGACTAGGCGCCGGGGAGCTGTTTTTT. Encoded protein: CASSPRGLGAGELFF.

The chain joins TRBV5-4 to TRBJ1-1; tentatively, D is TRBD1 (5 bases). This CDR3 is built from 13 residues. V was cut by 0 bases and J by 8 bases, with 11 bases left in between. Germline V CDR1 and CDR2: SGHNT, YYREEE (reference sequence). Written as DNA, the CDR3 is TGTGCCAGCAGCTTGGCTCAGGGAGGCGAAGCTTTCTTT. It specifies CASSLAQGGEAFF.